This T cell receptor (beta chain) was captured in a study of CD8 T cells in Susac syndrome. Study-level background: At the time of blood draw, patients with Susac syndrome were therapy-naive, receiving corticosteroids, or receiving intravenous immunoglobulin alone. Findings of the study overall: CD8+ clones in Susac expanded most in TEMRA cells and active patients. Four to six Susac-specific public clones appeared in CD8+ TEMRA repertoires, and 15 to 20 in total CD8+ repertoires.

V was pared by 4 bases and J by 6 bases, with 13 bases between. In germline, CDR1 is MNHEY, CDR2 SMNVEV (reference sequence). The CDR3 contains 14 residues. As for this clonotype: Its cognate antigen is unknown.

CD8+ and CD4+ blood T cells underwent TCR beta sequencing. Random hexamers were used to reverse transcribe the RNA input (about 0.45 to 1 ug). TCRdb re-called the immunoSEQ multiplex PCR reads through MiXCR, storing one row per CDR3 protein. There are about 76,000 distinct CDR3 sequences in the sample; roughly 92% occur only once, and roughly 0.47% lies in the top ten. This chain connects TRBV27 to TRBJ2-1; a weak D match, TRBD1 (6 bases). This receptor was taken from a human donor with Susac syndrome. The specimen was CD8+ T cells from PBMCs. The CDR3 bases are TGTGCCAGCAGTTGGGGCAGGGGAGCCAATGAGCAGTTCTTC. This sequence encodes CASSWGRGANEQFF.